This T cell receptor beta chain was profiled in a study of blood T cells in healthy people across ages (dated by TCRdb to about 2015). For the study in its entirety: In model experiments, roughly one uniquely barcoded TCR beta cDNA molecule per two T cells was captured by template switching. To track age-related changes in TCR beta repertoire diversity, the study relied on deep sequencing normalized with unique cDNA molecular identifiers. Donors were grouped into four age groups: young (average 16 years), middle-aged (39), aged (about 59) and long-lived (approximately 81). To avoid experimental bias, donors of different ages were spread randomly across the sequencing lanes. For two donors (one aged 18 to 30 and one aged 80 or older), the study analyzed two additional independent replicas of 1 million unique cDNA reads from the same blood draw.

As concerns this clonotype: Its antigen is unknown. Base qualities are not provided; no much larger clone lies one nucleotide away.

The germline V gene yields MDHEN for CDR1 and SYDVKM for CDR2. V loses 1 base, J loses 5 bases, and the germline ends lie 6 bases apart. The CDR3, cysteine through phenylalanine, is 13 amino acids long. CDR3 DNA is the only sequence kept; it has 39 bases, read in frame from the first base. Paper-wide results and their limitations: Compared with the aged group, more naive CD4+ T cells, fewer expanded clones and increased TCR diversity were shown by the long-lived group, suggesting age selection. Observed TCR beta diversity correlated strongly with the percentage of naive T cells measured by flow cytometry. As age increased, observed TCR beta diversity per million T cells dropped in a roughly linear way, and a significant reduction was already evident by age about 40. Because profiling used bulk unsorted PBMCs, naive and antigen-experienced compartments could not be compared conclusively. Donor CMV infection status was unknown, potentially confounding age-related changes in expanded clonotypes. Total diversity estimates from one million sequenced T cells were considered lower bounds and underestimates.

Donors were roughly 40 systemically healthy Caucasian individuals from Russia aged roughly 6 to 95 years. Each donor gave 9 to 10 milliliters of peripheral blood, collected into EDTA-treated Vacutainer tubes. Ficoll-Paque density-gradient centrifugation was used to isolate PBMCs, with at least 6 million obtained per sample. Total RNA, at least 6 micrograms per sample, was extracted from PBMCs with Trizol reagent. Naive CD45RAhigh/CD27high T cell percentages were measured by flow cytometry on a PBMC aliquot from every donor. Libraries were made using 5' RACE. The data were produced on an Illumina HiSeq 2500. A second PCR of roughly 6 to 12 cycles was run with a J-beta primer mix and a sample-barcoded 5' primer. Each TCR beta cDNA molecule received a unique molecular identifier from a template-switch 5' adaptor carrying 12 random nucleotides. Each sample yielded at least 2.5 million CDR3-containing paired-end reads. First-strand cDNA synthesis was performed from all RNA using the Mint cDNA synthesis kit, with priming by a TRBC-specific oligonucleotide. After uracil-DNA glycosylase treatment, a first 18-cycle PCR used universal primers M1SS and BC2_uni_R on all cDNA. As for the authors' bioinformatics: Each sample was normalized by randomly selecting 1 million high-quality reads, each carrying a distinct molecular identifier. Reads sharing molecular identifiers were discarded rather than binned into consensus sequences. MiTCR, set to a Q25 quality threshold and the strictest error-elimination algorithm, was used for CDR3 identification, clonotype clustering and error correction. A nonparametric unseen species model with Euler transformation was used to estimate a lower bound on total TCR beta diversity. The public reads were quality trimmed at Q25 with fastp and then assembled into clones with MiXCR by TCRdb, keeping productive beta chains. Each entry is one CDR3 protein sequence, shown with its most common DNA and genes. TCRdb's processing, not the authors', yielded these V and J calls. Counted in this sample were around 970,000 distinct CDR3 sequences; around 54% of them appeared once. The ten largest clonotypes hold roughly 23% of the sample.

The sequenced material came from blood. This clonotype was sampled from a woman in her fifties or sixties in good health. The chain employs TRBV28 and TRBJ2-1, with an unclear D gene assignment. The CDR3 in this case is CASSLFPHNEQFF. The nucleotides are TGTGCCAGCAGTTTATTCCCCCACAATGAGCAGTTCTTC.